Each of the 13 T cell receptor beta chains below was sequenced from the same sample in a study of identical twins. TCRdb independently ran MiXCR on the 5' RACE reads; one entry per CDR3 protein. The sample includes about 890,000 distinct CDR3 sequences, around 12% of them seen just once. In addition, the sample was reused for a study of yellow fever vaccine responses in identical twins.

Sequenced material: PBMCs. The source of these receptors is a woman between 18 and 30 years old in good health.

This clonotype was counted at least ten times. The CDR3 sequence: CASSQDRAGGFTSSYNEQFF. The CDR3 nucleotides are TGCGCCAGCAGCCAAGATCGAGCGGGGGGTTTTACGAGCTCCTACAATGAGCAGTTCTTC. This chain joins TRBV4-1 and TRBJ2-1; TRBD2 matches at 9 bases. With 0 bases clipped from V and 0 bases from J, the junction kept 12 bases outside the gene matches. The CDR3 is 20 amino acids. Germline loops: CDR1 MGHRA, CDR2 YSYEKL.

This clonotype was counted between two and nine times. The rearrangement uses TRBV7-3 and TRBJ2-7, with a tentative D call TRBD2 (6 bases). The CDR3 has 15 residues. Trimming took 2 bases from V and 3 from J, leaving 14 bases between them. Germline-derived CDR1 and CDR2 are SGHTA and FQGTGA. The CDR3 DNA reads TGTGCCAGCAGCTTAGCGGGACTTCCCGACTACGAGCAGTACTTC. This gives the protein CASSLAGLPDYEQYF.

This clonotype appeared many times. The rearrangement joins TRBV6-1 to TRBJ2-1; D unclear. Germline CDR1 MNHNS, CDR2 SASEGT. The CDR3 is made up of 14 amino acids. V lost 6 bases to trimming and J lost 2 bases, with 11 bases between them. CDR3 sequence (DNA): TGTGCCAGCAGAGCAGGCGTTACCTACAATGAGCAGTTCTTC. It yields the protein CASRAGVTYNEQFF.

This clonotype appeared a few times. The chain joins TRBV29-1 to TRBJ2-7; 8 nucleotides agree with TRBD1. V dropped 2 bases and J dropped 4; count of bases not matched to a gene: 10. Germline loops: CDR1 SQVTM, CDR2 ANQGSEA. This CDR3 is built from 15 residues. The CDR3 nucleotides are TGCAGCGTTGAAAACCGCAGGGGGCGATATTACGAGCAGTACTTC. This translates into CSVENRRGRYYEQYF.

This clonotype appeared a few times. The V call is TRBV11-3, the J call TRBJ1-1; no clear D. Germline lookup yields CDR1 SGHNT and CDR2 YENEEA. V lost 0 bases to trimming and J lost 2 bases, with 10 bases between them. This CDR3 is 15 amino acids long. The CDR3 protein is CASSLDPAGNTEAFF. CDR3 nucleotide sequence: TGTGCCAGCAGCTTAGATCCCGCGGGAAACACTGAAGCTTTCTTT.

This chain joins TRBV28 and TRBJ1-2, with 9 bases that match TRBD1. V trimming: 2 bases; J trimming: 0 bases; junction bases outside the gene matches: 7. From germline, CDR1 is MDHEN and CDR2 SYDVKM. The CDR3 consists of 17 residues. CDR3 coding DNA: TGTGCCAGCAGTTTAGGGACAGGGTACGAAACTAACTATGGCTACACCTTC. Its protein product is CASSLGTGYETNYGYTF.

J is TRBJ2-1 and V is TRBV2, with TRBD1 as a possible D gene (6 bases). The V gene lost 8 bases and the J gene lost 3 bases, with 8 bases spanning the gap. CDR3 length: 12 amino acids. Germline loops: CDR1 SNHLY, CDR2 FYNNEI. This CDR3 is CASAGDYNEQFF. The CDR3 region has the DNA TGTGCCAGCGCAGGGGACTACAATGAGCAGTTCTTC.

In DNA, the CDR3 is TGTGCCAGCAGCTTGATGCCCGGAAACACCATATATTTT. It specifies CASSLMPGNTIYF. V and J are TRBV7-9 and TRBJ1-3; D remains unclear. CDR3 length equals 13 residues. Germline V gene lookup returns CDR1 SEHNR and CDR2 FQNEAQ (reference sequence). The germline V and J ends were trimmed by 3 bases and 4 bases, with 7 bases remaining between them. The entire variable domain, with the rest obtained from reference TRBV7-9 and TRBJ1-3, is as follows: DTGVSQNPRHKITKRGQNVTFRCDPISEHNRLYWYRQTLGQGPEFLTYFQNEAQLEKSRLLSDRFSAERPKGSFSTLEIQRTEQGDSAMYLCASSLMPGNTIYFGEGSWLTVV.

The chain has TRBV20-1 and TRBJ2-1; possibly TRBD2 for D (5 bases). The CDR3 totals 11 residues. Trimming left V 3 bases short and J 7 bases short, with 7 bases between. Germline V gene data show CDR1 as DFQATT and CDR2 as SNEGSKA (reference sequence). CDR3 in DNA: TGCAGTGCTAGCGGGAAAAATGAGCAGTTCTTC. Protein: CSASGKNEQFF.

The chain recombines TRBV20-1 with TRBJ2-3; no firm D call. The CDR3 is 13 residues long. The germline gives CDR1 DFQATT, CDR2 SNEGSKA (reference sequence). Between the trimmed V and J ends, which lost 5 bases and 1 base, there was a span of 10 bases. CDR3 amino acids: CSAPRVGTDTQYF. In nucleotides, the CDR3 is TGCAGTGCTCCCCGAGTAGGCACAGATACGCAGTATTTT.

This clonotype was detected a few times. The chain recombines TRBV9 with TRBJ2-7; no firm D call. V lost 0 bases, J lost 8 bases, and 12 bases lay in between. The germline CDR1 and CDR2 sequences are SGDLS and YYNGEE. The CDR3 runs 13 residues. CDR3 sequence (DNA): TGTGCCAGCAGCGTAGTTTGCGCCTTGCAGCAGTACTTC. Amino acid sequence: CASSVVCALQQYF.

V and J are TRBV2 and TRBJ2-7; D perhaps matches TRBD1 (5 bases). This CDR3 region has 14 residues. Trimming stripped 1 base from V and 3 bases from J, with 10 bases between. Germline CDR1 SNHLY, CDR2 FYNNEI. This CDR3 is CASSEEVTGYEQYV. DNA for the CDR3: TGTGCCAGCAGTGAAGAAGTCACAGGCTACGAGCAGTACGTC.

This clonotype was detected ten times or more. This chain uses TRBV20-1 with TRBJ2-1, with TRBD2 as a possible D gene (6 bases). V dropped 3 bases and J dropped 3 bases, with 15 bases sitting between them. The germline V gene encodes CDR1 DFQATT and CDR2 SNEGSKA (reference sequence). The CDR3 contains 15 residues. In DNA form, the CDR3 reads TGCAGTGCTAGTGTGGCTGGCGGGGACTACAATGAGCAGTTCTTC. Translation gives CSASVAGGDYNEQFF.